A selection of T cell receptor beta chains follows, all from one sample in a study of regulatory and conventional T cells in RAG deficiency. Data came from immunoSEQ multiplex PCR; TCRdb stores just in-frame clones and leaves some out. The sample consists of 24,000 or so clones, about 92% of them appearing once. Separately, the same data were catalogued under a study of regulatory T cells.

The specimen sequenced was CD4+ T cells sorted from blood. The source is a human donor in good health. Both conserved end residues are part of each CDR3. Fields, in order: D gene, J gene, V gene, clone size, CDR3 DNA, CDR3 protein. A D gene is named only where the DNA matches it firmly. Clone sizes are given selectively: once, few, many, or a class where the clone is expanded.

D gene: NA; J gene: TRBJ1-2; V gene: TRBV5-6; clone size: NA; CDR3 DNA: TGTGCCAGCAGCTTGGGAGGGTATGGCTACACCTTC; CDR3 protein: CASSLGGYGYTF
D gene: TRBD2; J gene: TRBJ2-1; V gene: TRBV11-2; clone size: NA; CDR3 DNA: TGTGCCAGCAGCTGGGGACTAGCGGGGGGACGCTCCTACAATGAGCAGTTCTTC; CDR3 protein: CASSWGLAGGRSYNEQFF
D gene: NA; J gene: TRBJ2-5; V gene: TRBV15; clone size: NA; CDR3 DNA: TGTGCCACCGGGTTACAAGAGACCCAGTACTTC; CDR3 protein: CATGLQETQYF
D gene: NA; J gene: TRBJ2-4; V gene: TRBV7-2; clone size: NA; CDR3 DNA: TGTGCCAGCAGCCCAGACTCCATACAGGGAAACATTCAGTACTTC; CDR3 protein: CASSPDSIQGNIQYF
D gene: NA; J gene: TRBJ2-3; V gene: TRBV18; clone size: few; CDR3 DNA: TGTGCCAGCTCACCACAGTCGAGTAGCACAGATACGCAGTATTTT; CDR3 protein: CASSPQSSSTDTQYF
D gene: TRBD2; J gene: TRBJ2-3; V gene: TRBV5-1; clone size: NA; CDR3 DNA: TGCGCCAGCAGCTTCTGGGGACTAGCAGCAGATACGCAGTATTTT; CDR3 protein: CASSFWGLAADTQYF
D gene: NA; J gene: TRBJ1-6; V gene: TRBV27; clone size: NA; CDR3 DNA: TGTGCCAGCAGCCCCCGAGGGGGGCGAAGTTCACCCCTCCACTTT; CDR3 protein: CASSPRGGRSSPLHF
D gene: NA; J gene: TRBJ2-1; V gene: TRBV2; clone size: once; CDR3 DNA: TGTGCCAGCAGTGAAGTAACACTATACAATGAGCAGTTCTTC; CDR3 protein: CASSEVTLYNEQFF
D gene: TRBD2; J gene: TRBJ2-1; V gene: TRBV18; clone size: NA; CDR3 DNA: TGTGCCAGCTCACCTATGACTAGCGGCAATGAGCAGTTCTTC; CDR3 protein: CASSPMTSGNEQFF
D gene: NA; J gene: TRBJ2-3; V gene: TRBV6-5; clone size: NA; CDR3 DNA: TGTGCCAGCAGTTACTCAGGTTCTGGCACAGATACGCAGTATTTT; CDR3 protein: CASSYSGSGTDTQYF